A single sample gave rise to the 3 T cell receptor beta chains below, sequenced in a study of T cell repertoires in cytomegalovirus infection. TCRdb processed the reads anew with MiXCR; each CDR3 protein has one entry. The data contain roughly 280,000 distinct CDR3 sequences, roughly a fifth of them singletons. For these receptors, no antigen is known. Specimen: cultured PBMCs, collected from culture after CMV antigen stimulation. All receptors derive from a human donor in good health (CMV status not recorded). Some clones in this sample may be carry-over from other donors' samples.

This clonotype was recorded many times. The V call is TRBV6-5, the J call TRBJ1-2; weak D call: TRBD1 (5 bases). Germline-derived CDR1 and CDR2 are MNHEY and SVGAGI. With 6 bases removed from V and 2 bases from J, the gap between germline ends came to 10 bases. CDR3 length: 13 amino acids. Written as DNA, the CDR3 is TGTGCCAGCAGCCGGGCAGGGAACTATGGCTACACCTTC. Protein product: CASSRAGNYGYTF.

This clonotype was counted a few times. The CDR3 DNA sequence: TGTGCCATCAGCAACGGACAGGGTGGTAATTCACCCCTCCACTTT. Translation: CAISNGQGGNSPLHF. The rearrangement joins TRBV10-3 to TRBJ1-6; the match to TRBD1 covers 8 bases. The V and J ends lost 6 bases and 6 bases, in that order; junction bases with no gene match: 7. The CDR3 runs 15 residues. Germline CDR1 reads ENHRY; CDR2 reads SYGVKD.

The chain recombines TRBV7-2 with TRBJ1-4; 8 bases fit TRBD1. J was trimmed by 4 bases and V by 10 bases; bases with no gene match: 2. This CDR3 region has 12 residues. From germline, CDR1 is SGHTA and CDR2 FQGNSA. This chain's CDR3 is CATGQGNEKLFF. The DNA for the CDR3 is TGTGCCACCGGACAGGGTAATGAAAAACTGTTTTTT.